Following are 14 T cell receptor beta chains from one sample sequenced in a study of blood T cell repertoires in COVID-19. TCRdb's table, derived via immunoSEQ multiplex PCR, lists solely in-frame clones and lacks some. The sample shows 75,000 to 85,000 clones, 88% of them seen only once. The sample consisted of peripheral blood. The receptors originated from a human donor in a cohort sampled during active COVID-19.

As DNA, the CDR3 is TGTGCCATCAAGGGGGAGATATATGGCTACACCTTC. This codes for CAIKGEIYGYTF. This sequence joins TRBV10-3 and TRBJ1-2; tentatively, D is TRBD1 (6 bases). Per germline, CDR1 ENHRY and CDR2 SYGVKD. The CDR3 is made up of 12 amino acids. V lost 7 bases, J lost 5 bases, and 11 bases lay in between.

V gene TRBV30 combines with J gene TRBJ1-2; possible D gene TRBD1, 5 bases. Germline V gene data show CDR1 as GTSNPN and CDR2 as SVGIG (reference sequence). V lost 0 bases, J lost 8 bases, and 13 bases lay in between. This CDR3 is 13 amino acids long. CDR3 in amino acids: CAWSVWGGEGYTF. In DNA, the CDR3 is TGTGCCTGGAGTGTATGGGGGGGAGAGGGCTACACCTTC.

The chain links TRBV7-6 to TRBJ2-3; D possibly corresponds to TRBD2 (5 bases). Germline V gene lookup returns CDR1 SGHVS and CDR2 FNYEAQ. V lost 5 bases and J 5 bases, leaving 20 bases between the germline ends. There are 16 residues in the CDR3. For the CDR3, the DNA is TGTGCCAGCAGCCGAAAACTAGTATCGTCGGGAGATACGCAGTATTTT. Translated: CASSRKLVSSGDTQYF.

The chain is built from TRBV24-1 and TRBJ1-2; 9 bases agree with TRBD1. Germline loops: CDR1 KGHDR, CDR2 SFDVKD. This CDR3 comprises 13 residues. The junction had 6 bases not matched to a gene; V was cut back by 9 bases and J by 5 bases. The CDR3 loop reads CATQGTGRYGYTF. The DNA for the CDR3 is TGTGCCACCCAAGGGACAGGGAGATATGGCTACACCTTC.

This chain joins TRBV20-1 and TRBJ1-2; unclear D gene. The CDR3 covers 12 residues. The V gene's germline CDR1 is DFQATT and CDR2 SNEGSKA (reference sequence). V was clipped by 3 bases and J by 5 bases, with 10 bases between them. CDR3 DNA sequence: TGCAGTGCTAGTCGACGCGGATATGGCTACACCTTC. Protein product: CSASRRGYGYTF.

The gene calls are TRBV7-6 and TRBJ1-6; D is undetermined. V was shortened by 5 bases and J by 4 bases, with 3 bases between the two germline ends. Germline V gives CDR1 SGHVS, CDR2 FNYEAQ. CDR3 size: 12 residues. In DNA form, the CDR3 reads TGTGCCAGCAGCCTATATAATTCACCCCTCCACTTT. This sequence encodes CASSLYNSPLHF.

The gene calls are TRBV3-1 (or the pseudogene TRBV3-2) and TRBJ2-1; TRBD2 is a possible D gene (5 bases). The V end was cut by 2 bases, the J end by 7 bases, with 9 bases between. This CDR3 has 13 amino acids. Germline V lookup: CDR1 LGHDT, CDR2 YNNKEL (reference sequence). The CDR3 sequence is CASSQTRINEQFF. The CDR3 DNA reads as TGTGCCAGCAGCCAAACTAGGATAAATGAGCAGTTCTTC.

This clone has more than one count but fewer than ten. V usage is TRBV19 and J usage is TRBJ2-2; D may be TRBD1 (6 bases). In germline, CDR1 is LNHDA, CDR2 SQIVND (reference sequence). V was pared by 7 bases and J by 8 bases, with 17 bases between. CDR3 size: 14 residues. The DNA for the CDR3 is TGTGCCAGTACCAAGCTGGGGGCAAGTGGGGAGCTGTTTTTT. This encodes CASTKLGASGELFF.

V gene TRBV9 combines with J gene TRBJ2-7, with D possibly matching TRBD1 (5 bases). The CDR3 runs to 14 residues. CDR1 and CDR2 from the germline V gene are SGDLS and YYNGEE. The V gene lost 0 bases and the J gene lost 3 bases, with 10 bases spanning the gap. CDR3 bases: TGTGCCAGCAGCGTAGCGGCAGGGCGCTACGAGCAGTACTTC. Translating gives CASSVAAGRYEQYF.

The chain carries TRBV7-9 and TRBJ1-2, with 8 bases matching TRBD1. This CDR3 is 14 amino acids long. Germline CDR1 reads SEHNR; CDR2 reads FQNEAQ (reference sequence). With V trimmed by 6 bases and J by 3 bases, 6 bases remained unmatched. CDR3: CASRPGQGDYGYTF. The CDR3 DNA reads as TGTGCCAGCAGGCCTGGACAGGGTGACTATGGCTACACCTTC.

The V and J genes are TRBV5-4 and TRBJ2-2; D is uncertain. The V and J ends lost 0 bases and 1 base respectively, with 4 bases between them. Per germline, CDR1 SGHNT and CDR2 YYREEE (reference sequence). The CDR3 is made up of 14 amino acids. The CDR3 bases are TGTGCCAGCAGCTTGGCCAGGAACACCGGGGAGCTGTTTTTT. This sequence encodes CASSLARNTGELFF.

The V gene is TRBV30, the J gene TRBJ1-2; 9 bases line up with TRBD1. Germline CDR1 and CDR2: GTSNPN and SVGIG (reference sequence). The trim removed 5 bases at V and 0 bases at J, leaving 1 base unmatched. This CDR3 comprises 13 residues. This chain's CDR3 is CAWWDRANYGYTF. The DNA for the CDR3 is TGTGCCTGGTGGGACAGGGCTAACTATGGCTACACCTTC.

The chain recombines TRBV24-1 with TRBJ2-3, with D perhaps matching TRBD2 (5 bases). CDR3 length equals 17 residues. V shed 3 bases and J shed 6 bases, with 21 bases lying between them. Germline V lookup: CDR1 KGHDR, CDR2 SFDVKD. CDR3 amino acids: CATSDPSRAPFRDTQYF. Here the CDR3 DNA reads TGTGCCACCAGTGATCCATCGAGGGCGCCTTTTAGGGATACGCAGTATTTT.

The V and J genes are TRBV5-1 and TRBJ1-2, with TRBD1 identical over 8 bases. In germline, CDR1 is SGHRS, CDR2 YFSETQ. This CDR3 is 13 amino acids long. V lost 0 bases and J lost 6; bases outside the gene matches: 1. The CDR3 sequence is CASSLETGDGYTF. The CDR3 DNA follows: TGCGCCAGCAGCTTGGAGACAGGGGATGGCTACACCTTC.